These T cell receptor beta chains were read from a single sample in a study of blood T cell repertoires in COVID-19. Data came from immunoSEQ multiplex PCR; TCRdb stores just in-frame clones and leaves some out. The sample contains 15,000 to 17,000 clones, about 80% of which appear only once. The sample consisted of peripheral blood. Every receptor here comes from a man between 65 and 85 years old with active or convalescent COVID-19. The CDR3 runs from the conserved cysteine through the conserved F or W. A D gene is named only where the DNA matches it firmly.

D gene,V gene,CDR3 protein
-,TRBV5-1,CASSLRGSGPLNTGELFF
TRBD1,TRBV7-8,CASSPGTGGEQYF
-,TRBV7-8,CASSLVRENTIYF
TRBD1,TRBV6-6,CAIGQGLSYEQYF
-,TRBV6-1,CASSEGWAGEGAQYF
-,TRBV7-2,CASSPVSYEQYF
TRBD1,TRBV11-2,CASSLGDRSNQPQHF
-,TRBV7-8,CASSNDRAGLTNEKLFF
-,TRBV6-1,CASSESRWRGPGELFF
-,TRBV3-1/TRBV3-2,CASSQVGGAYEQYF
TRBD2,TRBV7-6,CASSLGTSGREGEQFF
-,TRBV11-3,CASSLGTSPATDTQYF
-,TRBV18,CASSPEAPGAGSGYTF
TRBD1,TRBV12-3/TRBV12-4,CASIRTGMGTQYF
TRBD1,TRBV14,CASSRLGQGYEKLFF
-,TRBV19,CASSLITNEKLFF
TRBD1,TRBV10-3,CAASPGTGRGDEQYF
-,TRBV3-1/TRBV3-2,CASSQDRSGGRGEQYF
-,TRBV18,CASSPQSRTEAFF
TRBD1,TRBV24-1,CATSDPGDRLGNIQYF
-,TRBV5-1,CASSFTGRADWTQSTDTQYF
TRBD1,TRBV29-1,CSGGTGNTEAFF
-,TRBV6-5,CASSLSRVGSPLHF
-,TRBV19,CASSSADGIYYGYTF
TRBD2,TRBV5-1,CASTLSGAQETQYF
-,TRBV9,CASSVATGTQGNEQFF
-,TRBV7-2,CASSPSLASSTDTQYF
TRBD1,TRBV28,CASSLIVGRGMGYGYTF
TRBD1,TRBV19,CASRRQGATSNEKLFF
-,TRBV29-1,CSVPGVGTEAFF
-,TRBV10-2,CASSDSGSGNEQFF
TRBD1,TRBV6-2/TRBV6-3,CASSYVQPGGIYTEAFF
TRBD1,TRBV28,CASTTTGGAGEKLFF
TRBD1,TRBV28,CASSQIDRGLGYEQYF
-,TRBV30,CAWSVIGIGTGELFF
TRBD1,TRBV5-1,CASSAGQGSYGYTF
-,TRBV2,CASIAAQGNTIYF
TRBD2,TRBV7-6,CASSRGTSGGRYNEQFF